This T cell receptor beta chain was recorded in a study of blood T cell repertoires in COVID-19. This clone was seen just once. Looked up from germline, CDR1 is LNHDA and CDR2 is SQIVND (reference sequence). Trimming pared 4 bases from V and 0 bases from J, leaving 10 bases between. This CDR3 comprises 15 residues. Produced via immunoSEQ multiplex PCR; TCRdb's table is partial and in-frame only. This table has some 150,000 clones, 86% appearing once. What was sequenced was peripheral blood. V and J are TRBV19 and TRBJ2-1; D is perhaps TRBD2 (6 bases). The source is a woman of 80 years or more in a cohort sampled during active or convalescent COVID-19. CDR3 loop: CASSNREPSYNEQFF. In DNA, the CDR3 is TGTGCCAGTAGTAATCGGGAGCCCTCCTACAATGAGCAGTTCTTC.